This passage covers 21 T cell receptor beta chains from one sample sequenced in a study of blood T cell repertoires in COVID-19 (dated by TCRdb to about 2020). Library generation was performed with the immunoSEQ multiplex PCR assay. TCRdb provides this immuneACCESS table in a form limited to in-frame rearrangements. Some clones are lacking; in checked studies, under half of them reflect an unresolved V gene, and why the rest are absent is not known. Within this sample are 250,000 to 300,000 clones, with just under 90% of them counted one time only. The top ten clones comprise around 10% of the sample. The sequenced sample consisted of peripheral blood. These receptors all come from a woman aged 30 to 39 with COVID-19, enrolled during active disease.

This clone came up a few times. The CDR3 region has the DNA TGTGCCAGCAGCCTCCGGGTCGGGAAGCAGTTCTTC. It specifies CASSLRVGKQFF. This sequence joins TRBV11-3 and TRBJ2-1; tentative D call: TRBD2 (5 bases). Trimming took off 5 bases at V and 11 bases at J, with 13 bases between the two ends. The CDR3 covers 12 residues. Germline CDR1 SGHNT, CDR2 YENEEA.

This chain connects TRBV3-1 (or the pseudogene TRBV3-2) to TRBJ2-1; D is undetermined. CDR3 length equals 14 residues. V gave up 2 bases and J gave up 6 bases, with 11 bases separating them. CDR1 is LGHDT and CDR2 is YNNKEL in the germline V gene (reference sequence). The CDR3, as DNA: TGTGCCAGCAGCCAAAACTCGCAACTCAATGAGCAGTTCTTC. Its translation: CASSQNSQLNEQFF.

The chain links TRBV7-6 to TRBJ2-1; D perhaps matches TRBD1 (5 bases). The CDR3 extends over 14 amino acids. Germline values: CDR1 SGHVS, CDR2 FNYEAQ. V lost 3 bases and J 7 bases, leaving 13 bases between the germline ends. CDR3 amino acids: CASSFGQPGNEQFF. The CDR3, as DNA: TGTGCCAGCAGCTTTGGACAACCAGGGAATGAGCAGTTCTTC.

The rearrangement joins TRBV6-4 to TRBJ1-1, with 7 bases fitting TRBD1. CDR1 and CDR2 (germline): MRHNA, SNTAGT. Trimming at V came to 7 bases and at J to 3 bases, leaving 20 bases not matched to a gene. CDR3 length: 18 amino acids. CDR3 in DNA: TGTGCCAGCACCCCTTTAACAGGGGATGACGGGAAGGACACTGAAGCTTTCTTT. Amino acid sequence: CASTPLTGDDGKDTEAFF.

The chain is built from TRBV3-1 (or the pseudogene TRBV3-2) and TRBJ1-2, with a weak D call TRBD1 (5 bases). Trimming pared 4 bases from V and 4 bases from J, leaving 10 bases between. The CDR3 is 13 residues long. The germline V gene encodes CDR1 LGHDT and CDR2 YNNKEL (reference sequence). As DNA, the CDR3 is TGTGCCAGCAGCCCGCGGGACCCCTATGGCTACACCTTC. Protein product: CASSPRDPYGYTF.

J is TRBJ1-4 and V is TRBV7-9; tentatively, D is TRBD1 (6 bases). This CDR3 spans 16 amino acids. Between the trimmed V and J ends, which lost 2 bases and 7 bases, there was a span of 17 bases. The germline gives CDR1 SEHNR, CDR2 FQNEAQ (reference sequence). CDR3: CASSLFLRGGGEKLFF. CDR3 DNA sequence: TGTGCCAGCAGCTTATTTTTGCGGGGAGGGGGTGAAAAACTGTTTTTT.

The rearrangement joins TRBV11-3 to TRBJ1-5, with 8 bases matching TRBD1. There are 15 residues in the CDR3. Germline-derived CDR1 and CDR2 are SGHNT and YENEEA. Unmatched junction bases numbered 7, after V lost 5 bases and J lost 4 bases. The CDR3 coding sequence is TGTGCCAGCAGCCACAGGGGGATGGGGAATCAGCCCCAGCATTTT. Encoded protein: CASSHRGMGNQPQHF.

CDR3 nucleotides: TGTGCCAGCAGCCGGTCGTGGAGGTTCTTT. This translates into CASSRSWRFF. V and J are TRBV5-4 and TRBJ1-1; D call uncertain. This CDR3 is 10 amino acids long. Germline V gene lookup returns CDR1 SGHNT and CDR2 YYREEE (reference sequence). Trimming left V 4 bases short and J 14 bases short, with 12 bases between.

The table lists this clone with a count of one. This chain uses TRBV4-2 with TRBJ1-6; D is unresolved. Germline CDR1 is LGHNA and CDR2 is YNFKEQ. The CDR3 is made up of 15 amino acids. V gave up 0 bases and J gave up 11 bases, with 14 bases separating them. The CDR3 is CASSQERVWNPPLHF. In DNA form, the CDR3 reads TGTGCCAGCAGCCAAGAGAGGGTCTGGAATCCACCCCTCCACTTT.

The chain uses TRBV6-5 and TRBJ2-7; 12 nucleotides agree with TRBD1. This CDR3 has 14 residues. The V segment lost 10 bases and the J segment 5 bases; nucleotides outside the gene matches: 9. In germline, CDR1 is MNHEY, CDR2 SVGAGI. The CDR3, as DNA: TGTGCCACCAGGGTCCGGGACAGGGGGCACGAGCAGTACTTC. It is translated as CATRVRDRGHEQYF.

This clone showed up just once. The rearrangement links TRBV11-3 to TRBJ1-4; possibly TRBD1 for D (6 bases). Germline V gene lookup returns CDR1 SGHNT and CDR2 YENEEA. CDR3 length: 19 amino acids. Between the trimmed V and J ends, which lost 5 bases and 3 bases, there was a span of 25 bases. Here the CDR3 reads CASSAPRGGRNPANEKLFF. In nucleotides, the CDR3 is TGTGCCAGCAGCGCACCGCGGGGGGGCAGGAATCCCGCTAATGAAAAACTGTTTTTT.

V gene TRBV18 combines with J gene TRBJ1-4; TRBD1 matches at 8 bases. This CDR3 is built from 16 residues. Germline CDR1 and CDR2: KGHSH and LQKENI. Losses at the gene ends were 5 bases for V and 6 bases for J; bases not matched to a gene: 11. In DNA form, the CDR3 reads TGTGCCAGCTCATCGTTAGGACAGGGATGGGATGAAAAACTGTTTTTT. It is translated as CASSSLGQGWDEKLFF.

The gene calls are TRBV5-1 and TRBJ2-6; possible D gene TRBD1, 6 bases. V shed 4 bases and J shed 0 bases, with 11 bases lying between them. The CDR3 is 16 residues long. Germline V gives CDR1 SGHRS, CDR2 YFSETQ. The CDR3 here is CASSRGQYSGANVLTF. The DNA of the CDR3 is TGCGCCAGCAGCCGTGGACAGTACTCTGGGGCCAACGTCCTGACTTTC.

V gene TRBV9 combines with J gene TRBJ2-5; the match to TRBD2 covers 10 bases. The CDR3 runs 14 residues. With V trimmed by 4 bases and J by 3 bases, 3 bases remained unmatched. Per germline, CDR1 SGDLS and CDR2 YYNGEE. The CDR3 protein is CASSLTSGEETQYF. CDR3 nucleotide sequence: TGTGCCAGCAGCTTAACTAGCGGGGAAGAGACCCAGTACTTC.

The chain links TRBV2 to TRBJ1-4, with 8 nucleotides matching TRBD1. CDR3 length: 17 residues. The germline CDR1 and CDR2 sequences are SNHLY and FYNNEI. V was pared by 6 bases and J by 0 bases, with 9 bases of the junction left unmatched. The CDR3 coding sequence is TGTGCCAGCAGCATGGACAGGGTGGAGGCAACTAATGAAAAACTGTTTTTT. It specifies CASSMDRVEATNEKLFF.

V and J are TRBV6-1 and TRBJ2-1; 11 nucleotides line up with TRBD2. CDR1 is MNHNS, CDR2 SASEGT, per germline. V was clipped by 4 bases and J by 0 bases; unmatched bases: 2. The CDR3 loop spans 16 amino acids. The CDR3 sequence is CASSGGTSGSYNEQFF. The CDR3 coding sequence is TGTGCCAGCAGTGGCGGGACTAGCGGCTCCTACAATGAGCAGTTCTTC.

The V call is TRBV5-8, the J call TRBJ2-5; 10 bases map to TRBD1. The CDR3 extends over 15 amino acids. Germline V lookup: CDR1 SGHTS, CDR2 YDEGEE. J gave up 5 bases and V 4 bases, and 8 bases lay outside the gene matches. The CDR3, as DNA: TGTGCCAGCAGCACCGGGACAGGGGATTGGGAGACCCAGTACTTC. This gives the protein CASSTGTGDWETQYF.

This chain links TRBV19 with TRBJ1-1; D possibly corresponds to TRBD1 (5 bases). Trimming pared 4 bases from V and 11 bases from J, leaving 14 bases between. This CDR3 is built from 12 residues. The germline CDR1 and CDR2 sequences are LNHDA and SQIVND (reference sequence). The DNA of the CDR3 is TGTGCCAGTAGTAATGGGGCAACGGAGGCTTTCTTT. It is translated as CASSNGATEAFF.

This chain links TRBV30 with TRBJ1-6, with 7 bases matching TRBD1. The CDR3 has 15 amino acids. The germline V gene encodes CDR1 GTSNPN and CDR2 SVGIG (reference sequence). Trimming cost V 5 bases and J 9 bases; bases outside gene matches: 13. The CDR3 region has the DNA TGTGCCTGGGAAAAGCAGGGGGTCTCCAGTTCACCCCTCCACTTT. This encodes CAWEKQGVSSSPLHF.

This clone was seen once. V is TRBV20-1 and J is TRBJ1-1, with D uncertain. This CDR3 region has 9 residues. Trimming cost V 3 bases and J 8 bases, with 4 bases left between them. In germline, CDR1 is DFQATT, CDR2 SNEGSKA (reference sequence). The CDR3 is CSASLEAFF. The CDR3 nucleotides are TGCAGTGCTAGCTTGGAAGCTTTCTTT.

This clone was seen only a few times. The chain is built from TRBV12-3 or TRBV12-4 and TRBJ1-2; D perhaps matches TRBD1 (6 bases). The CDR3 covers 13 residues. Trimming cost V 5 bases and J 4 bases, with 11 bases left between them. Here the CDR3 DNA reads TGTGCCAGCAGTAGACAGGCAGCCTATGGCTACACCTTC. Translated: CASSRQAAYGYTF.